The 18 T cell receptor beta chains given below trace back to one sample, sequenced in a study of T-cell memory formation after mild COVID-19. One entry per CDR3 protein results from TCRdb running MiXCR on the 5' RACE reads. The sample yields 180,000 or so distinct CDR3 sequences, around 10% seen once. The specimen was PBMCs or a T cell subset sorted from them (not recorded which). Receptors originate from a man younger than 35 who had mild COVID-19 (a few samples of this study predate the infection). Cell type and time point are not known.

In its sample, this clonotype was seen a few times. CDR3: CASSPGRVYGYTF. The CDR3 DNA reads as TGTGCCAGCAGTCCAGGGAGGGTCTATGGCTACACCTTC. The chain joins TRBV6-5 to TRBJ1-2; perhaps TRBD1 as D (5 bases). Germline V gene data show CDR1 as MNHEY and CDR2 as SVGAGI. V was clipped by 5 bases and J by 4 bases, with 11 bases between them. The CDR3 has 13 residues.

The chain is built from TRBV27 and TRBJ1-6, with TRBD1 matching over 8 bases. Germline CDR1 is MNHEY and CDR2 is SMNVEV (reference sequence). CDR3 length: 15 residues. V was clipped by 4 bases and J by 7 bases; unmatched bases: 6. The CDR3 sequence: CASSSPGQVNSPLHF. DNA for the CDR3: TGTGCCAGCAGTTCCCCGGGACAGGTGAATTCACCCCTCCACTTT.

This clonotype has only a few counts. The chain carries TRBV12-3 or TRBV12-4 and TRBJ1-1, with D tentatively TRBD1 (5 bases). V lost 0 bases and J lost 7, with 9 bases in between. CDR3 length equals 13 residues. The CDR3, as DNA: TGTGCCAGCAGTTTAGCGAAGGGACGTGAAGCTTTCTTT. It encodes CASSLAKGREAFF.

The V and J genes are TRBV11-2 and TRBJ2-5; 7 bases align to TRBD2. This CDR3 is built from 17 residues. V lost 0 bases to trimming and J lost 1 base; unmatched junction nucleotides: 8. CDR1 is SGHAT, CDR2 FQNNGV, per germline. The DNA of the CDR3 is TGTGCCAGCAGCTTAGATCTCCGGCTAGCGGCCCAAGAGACCCAGTACTTC. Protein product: CASSLDLRLAAQETQYF.

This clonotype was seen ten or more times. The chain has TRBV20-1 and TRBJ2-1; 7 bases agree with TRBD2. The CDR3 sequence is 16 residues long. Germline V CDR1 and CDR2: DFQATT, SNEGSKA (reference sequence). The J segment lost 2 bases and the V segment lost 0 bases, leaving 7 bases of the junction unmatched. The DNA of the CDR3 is TGCAGTGCTAGAGATACCTCGGGGGGTCCCTACAATGAGCAGTTCTTC. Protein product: CSARDTSGGPYNEQFF.

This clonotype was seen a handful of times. The CDR3 protein is CASSIDRGWAFF. CDR3 nucleotides: TGTGCCAGCAGCATAGACAGGGGTTGGGCTTTCTTT. This chain uses TRBV6-6 with TRBJ1-1, with 8 bases identical to TRBD1. V was clipped by 6 bases and J by 11 bases; unmatched bases: 8. The CDR3 covers 12 residues. Per the germline V gene, CDR1 is MNHNY and CDR2 is SVGAGI (reference sequence).

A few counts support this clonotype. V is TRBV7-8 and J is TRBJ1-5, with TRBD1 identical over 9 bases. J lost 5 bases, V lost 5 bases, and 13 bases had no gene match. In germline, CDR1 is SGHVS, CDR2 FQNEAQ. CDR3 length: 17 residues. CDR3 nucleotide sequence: TGTGCCAGCAGCCTCATTGGGACAGGGTCAGTTGATCAGCCCCAGCATTTT. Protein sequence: CASSLIGTGSVDQPQHF.

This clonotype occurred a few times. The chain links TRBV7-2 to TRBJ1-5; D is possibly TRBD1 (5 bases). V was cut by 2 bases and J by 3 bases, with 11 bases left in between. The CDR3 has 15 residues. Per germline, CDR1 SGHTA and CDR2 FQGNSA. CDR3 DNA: TGTGCCAGCAGCTTACCCGGACATAACAATCAGCCCCAGCATTTT. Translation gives CASSLPGHNNQPQHF.

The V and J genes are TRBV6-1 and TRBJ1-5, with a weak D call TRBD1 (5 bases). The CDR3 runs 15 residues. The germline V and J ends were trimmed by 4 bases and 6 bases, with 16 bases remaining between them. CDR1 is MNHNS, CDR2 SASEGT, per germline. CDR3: CASSANGGLGQPQHF. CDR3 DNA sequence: TGTGCCAGCAGTGCCAATGGGGGTTTAGGTCAGCCCCAGCATTTT.

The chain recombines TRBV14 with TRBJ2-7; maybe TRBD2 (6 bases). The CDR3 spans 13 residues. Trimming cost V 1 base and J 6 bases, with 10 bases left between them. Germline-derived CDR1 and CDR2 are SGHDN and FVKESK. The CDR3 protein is CASSQGWRGEQYF. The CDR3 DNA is TGTGCCAGCAGCCAAGGCTGGCGGGGCGAGCAGTACTTC.

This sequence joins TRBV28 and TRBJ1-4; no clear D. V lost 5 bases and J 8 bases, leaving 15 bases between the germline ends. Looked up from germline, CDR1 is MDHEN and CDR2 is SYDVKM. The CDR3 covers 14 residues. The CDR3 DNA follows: TGTGCCAGCAGTCCAGTGGGCATAATCGAAAAACTGTTTTTT. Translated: CASSPVGIIEKLFF.

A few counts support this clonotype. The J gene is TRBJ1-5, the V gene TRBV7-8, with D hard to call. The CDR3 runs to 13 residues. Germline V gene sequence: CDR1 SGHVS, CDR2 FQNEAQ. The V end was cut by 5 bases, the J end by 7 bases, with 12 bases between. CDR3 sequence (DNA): TGTGCCAGCAGCGTCCGGGTAGGGCAGCCCCAGCATTTT. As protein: CASSVRVGQPQHF.

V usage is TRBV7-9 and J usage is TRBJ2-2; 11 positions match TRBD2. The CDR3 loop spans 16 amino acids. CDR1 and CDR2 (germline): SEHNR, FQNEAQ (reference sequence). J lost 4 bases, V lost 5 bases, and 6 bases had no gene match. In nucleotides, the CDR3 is TGTGCCAGCAGCGGAGGGACTAGCGGACTCACCGGGGAGCTGTTTTTT. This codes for CASSGGTSGLTGELFF.

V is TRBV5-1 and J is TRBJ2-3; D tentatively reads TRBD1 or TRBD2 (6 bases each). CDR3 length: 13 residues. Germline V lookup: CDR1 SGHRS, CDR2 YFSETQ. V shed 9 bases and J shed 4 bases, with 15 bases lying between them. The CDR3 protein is CATGAQPADTQYF. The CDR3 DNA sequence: TGCGCCACGGGGGCCCAGCCAGCAGATACGCAGTATTTT.

The chain's CDR3 is CASSFVRDEQYF. CDR3 DNA sequence: TGTGCCAGCAGTTTCGTCAGGGACGAGCAGTACTTC. The J gene is TRBJ2-7, the V gene TRBV12-3 or TRBV12-4, with D possibly matching TRBD1 (5 bases). The CDR3 runs to 12 residues. V was shortened by 3 bases and J by 5 bases, with 8 bases between the two germline ends.

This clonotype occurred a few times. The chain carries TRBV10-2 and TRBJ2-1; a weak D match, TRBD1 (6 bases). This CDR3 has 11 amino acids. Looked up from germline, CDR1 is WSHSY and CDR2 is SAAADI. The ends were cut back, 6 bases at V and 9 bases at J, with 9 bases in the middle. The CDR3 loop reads CASSQDSEQFF. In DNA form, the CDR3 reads TGCGCCAGCAGCCAGGACAGTGAGCAGTTCTTC.

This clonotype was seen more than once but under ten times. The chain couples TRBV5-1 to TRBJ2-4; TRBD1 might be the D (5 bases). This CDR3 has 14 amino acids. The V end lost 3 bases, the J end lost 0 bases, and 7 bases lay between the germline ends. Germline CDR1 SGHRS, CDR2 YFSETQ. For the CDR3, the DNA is TGCGCCAGCAGCTCGACAGTAGCCAAAAACATTCAGTACTTC. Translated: CASSSTVAKNIQYF.

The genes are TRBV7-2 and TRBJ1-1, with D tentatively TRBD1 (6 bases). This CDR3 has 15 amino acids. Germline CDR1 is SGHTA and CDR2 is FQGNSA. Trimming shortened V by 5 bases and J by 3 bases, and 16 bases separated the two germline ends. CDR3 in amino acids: CASSTWAGVDTEAFF. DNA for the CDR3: TGTGCCAGCAGCACCTGGGCAGGGGTGGACACTGAAGCTTTCTTT.